This T cell receptor (beta chain) was identified during a study of T cells in localized non-small cell lung cancer. General study findings and limits: A raised T cell density in blood coincided with lengthier overall survival. A median of about 58 of the top 100 tumor clones appeared in adjacent lung, which was paired and uninvolved. Among the tissues sampled, uninvolved adjacent lung had the highest T cell clonality, above tumor.

In the case of this clone: Its antigen is currently unknown.

V lost 1 base and J lost 2, with 5 bases in between. The CDR3 is 13 residues long. CDR1 is SGHDN, CDR2 FVKESK, per germline. Clones were read by immunoSEQ multiplex PCR, and TCRdb kept only the in-frame ones, dropping some. The sample records 1,500 to 2,000 clones, around 20% being singletons. Taken at least 2 cm from the tumor margin, the adjacent lung showed no atypia. The sequencing here drew on normal lung tissue next to the tumor, taken before any cancer treatment. This TCR was recovered from a man aged 40 to 75 with stage III lung adenocarcinoma. The rearrangement joins TRBV14 to TRBJ1-2, with D unresolved. CDR3 bases: TGTGCCAGCAGCCAAGCCAGAAACTATGGCTACACCTTC. Translating it yields CASSQARNYGYTF.